This T cell receptor beta chain was sequenced during a study of shared clonotypes between healthy human individuals. Points from the study as a whole: Sequencing depth was a factor that was expected to affect clonotype sharing among donors. On the whole, naive subsets had larger estimated richness than memory subsets had.

Measured with immunoSEQ multiplex PCR; TCRdb has only the in-frame clones, and not every one. The table records millions of clones, roughly 92% of them present only once. A note on this clone: Its antigen is as yet unknown.

The CDR3 spans 16 residues. Germline V gene data show CDR1 as SGDLS and CDR2 as YYNGEE. V shed 1 base and J shed 2 bases, with 12 bases lying between them. This chain uses TRBV9 with TRBJ1-4; unclear D gene. Sequencing was done on a sample of naive CD4+ T cells sorted from blood. Subset reported: CD45RA+ positively selected. The TCR originated in a man younger than 35 in good health. The CDR3 sequence: CASSVSWTGTNEKLFF. The DNA for the CDR3 is TGTGCCAGCAGCGTATCCTGGACCGGGACTAATGAAAAACTGTTTTTT.